The entry below gives a single TCR beta chain sequence along with its context. CDR3 length equals 16 residues. V lost 3 bases and J lost 11, with 23 bases in between. Germline CDR1 MDHEN, CDR2 SYDVKM. RNA amounts of roughly 0.45 to 1 ug underwent reverse transcription with random hexamers. The TCR beta CDR3 was amplified by immunoSEQ multiplex PCR across 54 Vbeta, 13 Jbeta. A single record per CDR3 protein comes from TCRdb applying MiXCR to the immunoSEQ multiplex PCR reads. The data show tens of thousands of distinct CDR3 sequences, roughly 95% seen once. Sequencing of TCR beta was performed on blood CD8+ and CD4+ T cells. Each multiple sclerosis control was a treatment-naive patient with relapsing-remitting disease that was either stable or active. TEMRA cells underwent FACS enrichment and CD8+ and CD4+ T cells underwent negative isolation. This specimen belongs to a study of CD8 T cells in Susac syndrome.

This sequence was found in a human donor with multiple sclerosis. The sample comprised CD4+ T cells from PBMCs. This chain connects TRBV28 to TRBJ2-1; D is unresolved. CDR3 nucleotides: TGTGCCAGCAGTTTGAGGCAGGTCCCCGCGGTGGGAAAGCAGTTCTTC. It codes for CASSLRQVPAVGKQFF.